The source of this TCR beta chain is a study of blood T cells in healthy people across ages. Overall study findings and caveats: Whereas aged donors had fewer naive CD4+ cells, long-lived donors had more of them and higher diversity.

It was with a sample-barcoded 5' primer and a J-beta primer mix that a second PCR of roughly 7 to 12 cycles was run. MiXCR was run by TCRdb on the 5' RACE reads, yielding one entry per CDR3 protein. The sample lists about 930,000 distinct CDR3 sequences, 25% to 35% occurring once. Donation came from healthy Caucasian individuals in Russia who were aged 6 to 90. This clonotype occurred a few times. No antigen is known for it. CDR3 length: 12 residues. Between the trimmed V and J ends, which lost 6 bases and 8 bases, there was a span of 11 bases. From germline, CDR1 is MDHEN and CDR2 SYDVKM. These data also featured in a second study, about T cells of mothers and their children.

The specimen was blood. The J gene is TRBJ2-4, the V gene TRBV28, with D hard to call. This clonotype originated in a woman aged 40-49 years in good health. The CDR3 bases are TGTGCCAGCAGCCCCGAGGTGGACATTCAGTACTTC. Its protein product is CASSPEVDIQYF.